One T cell receptor (beta chain) is described in this entry. In the authors' methods: Counts of nucleated cells, estimated from reference gene primer amplification, were obtained. Profiled with immunoSEQ multiplex PCR; TCRdb holds only in-frame clones, not every one. That table furnishes V, J and clone size, whereas the DNA furnished D and trimming. In the table there are almost 200,000 clones, roughly three quarters of which are singletons. This CDR3 region has 12 residues. Germline V gene lookup returns CDR1 SGHDT and CDR2 YYEEEE. Trimming removed 4 bases from V and 5 bases from J; junction bases left unmatched: 2. This entry is derived from a study of blood T cell repertoires in COVID-19. Across the whole study: Researchers got acute and convalescent COVID-19 samples from the United States, Italy and Spain. The cDNA or gDNA used as material had been derived from T cells, B-cell-depleted T cells, or PBMCs.

Seattle patient enrollment occurred during active infection, with longitudinal follow-up thereafter. This sequence was found in a woman in her thirties or forties with COVID-19, enrolled during active disease. The genes are TRBV5-6 and TRBJ2-7, with TRBD1 identical over 8 bases. The sequenced sample was peripheral blood. The CDR3 loop reads CASSPGQDEQYF. In DNA, the CDR3 is TGTGCCAGCAGCCCGGGACAGGACGAGCAGTACTTC.